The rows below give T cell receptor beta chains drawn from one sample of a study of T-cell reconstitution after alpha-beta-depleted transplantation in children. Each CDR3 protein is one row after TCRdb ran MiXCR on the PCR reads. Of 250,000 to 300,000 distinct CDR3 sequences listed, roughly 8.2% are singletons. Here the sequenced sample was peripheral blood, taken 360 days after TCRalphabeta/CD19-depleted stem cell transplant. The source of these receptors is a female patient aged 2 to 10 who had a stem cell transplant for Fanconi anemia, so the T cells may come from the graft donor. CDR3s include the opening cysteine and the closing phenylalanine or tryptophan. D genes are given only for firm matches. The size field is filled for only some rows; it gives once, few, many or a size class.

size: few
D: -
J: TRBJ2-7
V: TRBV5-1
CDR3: CASSLTSGVYEQYF
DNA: TGCGCCAGCAGCTTAACTTCGGGGGTATACGAGCAGTACTTC

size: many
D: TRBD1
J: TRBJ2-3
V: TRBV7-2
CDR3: CASTKYRGITDTQYF
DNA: TGTGCCAGCACAAAATACAGGGGCATCACAGATACGCAGTATTTT

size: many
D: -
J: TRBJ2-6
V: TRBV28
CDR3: CASSLGTSGANVLTF
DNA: TGTGCCAGCAGTCTAGGGACTTCTGGGGCCAACGTCCTGACTTTC

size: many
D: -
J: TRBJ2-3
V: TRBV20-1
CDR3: CSAHLVAASTDTQYF
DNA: TGCAGTGCTCATTTGGTAGCGGCGAGCACAGATACGCAGTATTTT

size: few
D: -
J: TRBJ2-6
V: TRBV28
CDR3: CASSWGVAGANVLTF
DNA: TGTGCCAGCAGTTGGGGGGTAGCTGGGGCCAACGTCCTGACTTTC

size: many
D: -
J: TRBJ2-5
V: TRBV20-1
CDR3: CSASPSQGRSQETQYF
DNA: TGCAGTGCTAGCCCATCACAGGGAAGGTCTCAAGAGACCCAGTACTTC

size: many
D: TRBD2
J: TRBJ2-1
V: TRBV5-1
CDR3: CASSPPTSGGISTYNEQFF
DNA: TGCGCCAGCAGCCCCCCGACTAGCGGGGGGATTTCCACCTACAATGAGCAGTTCTTC

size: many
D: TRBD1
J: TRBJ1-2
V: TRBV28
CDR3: CASSAQGQPNYGYTF
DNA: TGTGCCAGCAGTGCTCAGGGACAGCCTAACTATGGCTACACCTTC

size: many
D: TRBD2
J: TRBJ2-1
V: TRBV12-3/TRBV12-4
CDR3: CASSRGPGGNEQFF
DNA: TGTGCCAGCAGTCGTGGACCGGGGGGGAATGAGCAGTTCTTC

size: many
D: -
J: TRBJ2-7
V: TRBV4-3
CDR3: CASSPSRDSYEQYF
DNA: TGCGCCAGCAGCCCCTCGAGGGACTCCTACGAGCAGTACTTC

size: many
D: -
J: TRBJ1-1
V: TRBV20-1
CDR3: CSARRQNTEAFF
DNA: TGCAGTGCTAGACGGCAAAACACTGAAGCTTTCTTT

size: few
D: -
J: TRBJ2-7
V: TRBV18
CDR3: CASSPRSGGTYEQYF
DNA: TGTGCCAGCTCACCACGATCCGGCGGGACCTACGAGCAGTACTTC

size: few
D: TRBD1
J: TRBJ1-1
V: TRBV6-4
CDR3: CASRPTGGNTEAFF
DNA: TGTGCCAGCAGGCCGACAGGGGGGAACACTGAAGCTTTCTTT

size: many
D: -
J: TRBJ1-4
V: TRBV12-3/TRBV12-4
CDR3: CASSFRRGGFGKLFF
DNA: TGTGCCAGCAGTTTTCGGCGGGGAGGCTTTGGGAAACTGTTTTTT

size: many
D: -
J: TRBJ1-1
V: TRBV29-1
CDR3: CSVDRGGNTEAFF
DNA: TGCAGCGTTGACAGGGGAGGCAACACTGAAGCTTTCTTT

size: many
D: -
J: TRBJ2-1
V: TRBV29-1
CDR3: CSVAIARGDEQFF
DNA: TGCAGCGTTGCGATAGCTAGGGGGGATGAGCAGTTCTTC

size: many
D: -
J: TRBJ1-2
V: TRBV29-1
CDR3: CSVDEVDGNYGYTF
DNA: TGCAGCGTTGATGAAGTGGACGGCAACTATGGCTACACCTTC

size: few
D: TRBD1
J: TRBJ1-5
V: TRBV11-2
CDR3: CASSLDRVQPQHF
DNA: TGTGCCAGCAGCCTTGACAGGGTTCAGCCCCAGCATTTT

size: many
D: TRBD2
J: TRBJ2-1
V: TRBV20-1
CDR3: CSARSGTLYNEQFF
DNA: TGCAGTGCTAGGAGCGGGACGCTCTACAATGAGCAGTTCTTC

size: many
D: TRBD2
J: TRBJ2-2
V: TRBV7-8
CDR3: CASSAGAGVNTGELFF
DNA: TGTGCCAGCAGCGCCGGAGCGGGAGTGAACACCGGGGAGCTGTTTTTT

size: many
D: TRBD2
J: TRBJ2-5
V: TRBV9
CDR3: CASSVGLAGGEWGETQYF
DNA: TGTGCCAGCAGCGTCGGACTAGCGGGGGGCGAATGGGGGGAGACCCAGTACTTC

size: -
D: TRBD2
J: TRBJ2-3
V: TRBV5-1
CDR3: CASSTSGGASGDTQYF
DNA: TGCGCCAGCAGCACCAGCGGGGGGGCCAGCGGAGATACGCAGTATTTT

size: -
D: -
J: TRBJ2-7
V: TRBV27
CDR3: CASGKYRQGREQYF
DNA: TGTGCCAGCGGAAAATATAGGCAGGGCCGCGAGCAGTACTTC

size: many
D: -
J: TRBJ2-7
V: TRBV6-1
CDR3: CASSGEAFSSYEQYF
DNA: TGTGCCAGCAGTGGAGAGGCTTTTAGCTCCTACGAGCAGTACTTC

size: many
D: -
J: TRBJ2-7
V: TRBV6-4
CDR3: CARRTGPLANEQYF
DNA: TGTGCCAGACGTACAGGGCCCTTAGCTAACGAGCAGTACTTC

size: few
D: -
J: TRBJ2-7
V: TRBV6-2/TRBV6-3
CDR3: CASSQGRPYEQYF
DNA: TGTGCCAGCAGTCAAGGACGGCCATACGAGCAGTACTTC

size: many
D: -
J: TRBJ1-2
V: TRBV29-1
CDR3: CSVEKRTNYGYTF
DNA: TGCAGCGTTGAAAAGCGGACCAACTATGGCTACACCTTC

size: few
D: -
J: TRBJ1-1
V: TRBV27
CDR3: CASRYTGMPEAFF
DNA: TGTGCCAGCAGATACACAGGGATGCCGGAAGCTTTCTTT

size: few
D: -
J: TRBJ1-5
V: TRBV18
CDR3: CASSAINQPQHF
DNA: TGTGCCAGCTCAGCAATAAATCAGCCCCAGCATTTT

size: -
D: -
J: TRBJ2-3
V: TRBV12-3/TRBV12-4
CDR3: CTSSRKVKTRLSADTQYF
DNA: TGTACCAGCAGCCGGAAGGTAAAAACTAGACTGTCGGCAGATACGCAGTATTTT

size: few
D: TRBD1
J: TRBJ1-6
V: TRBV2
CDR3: CASSQQGHNSPLHF
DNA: TGTGCCAGCAGCCAACAGGGGCATAATTCACCCCTCCACTTT

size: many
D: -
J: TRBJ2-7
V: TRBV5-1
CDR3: CASSLDRSYEQYF
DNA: TGCGCCAGCAGCTTGGACCGGTCCTACGAGCAGTACTTC

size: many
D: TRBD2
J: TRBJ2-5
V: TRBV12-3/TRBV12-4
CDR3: CASSPQEAGVLETQYF
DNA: TGTGCCAGCAGTCCCCAGGAAGCGGGGGTGTTGGAGACCCAGTACTTC

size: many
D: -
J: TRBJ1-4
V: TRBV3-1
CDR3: CASSHPGTNEKLFF
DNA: TGTGCCAGCAGCCACCCCGGGACTAATGAAAAACTGTTTTTT

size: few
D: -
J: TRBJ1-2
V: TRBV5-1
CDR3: CASSLDRAASYGYTF
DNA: TGCGCCAGCAGCTTGGACAGGGCGGCGAGTTATGGCTACACCTTC

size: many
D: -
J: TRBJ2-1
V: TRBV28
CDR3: CASSPSGRGEQFF
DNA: TGTGCCAGCAGCCCATCCGGCAGGGGTGAGCAGTTCTTC

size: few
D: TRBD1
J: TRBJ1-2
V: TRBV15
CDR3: CATTTPGTGRYGYTF
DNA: TGTGCCACCACAACCCCCGGGACAGGACGCTATGGCTACACCTTC

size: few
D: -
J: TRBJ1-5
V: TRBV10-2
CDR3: CASSEFAGYPQHF
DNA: TGCGCCAGCAGTGAGTTTGCCGGGTATCCCCAGCATTTT

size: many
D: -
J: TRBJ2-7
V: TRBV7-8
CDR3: CASSPGGLDEQYF
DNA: TGTGCCAGCAGCCCCGGAGGGCTAGACGAGCAGTACTTC

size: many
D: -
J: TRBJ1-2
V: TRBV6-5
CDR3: CASSYEGHGYTF
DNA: TGTGCCAGCAGTTACGAGGGCCATGGCTACACCTTC

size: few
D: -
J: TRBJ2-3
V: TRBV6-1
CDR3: CATTRTTDTQYF
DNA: TGTGCCACCACTCGAACCACAGATACGCAGTATTTT

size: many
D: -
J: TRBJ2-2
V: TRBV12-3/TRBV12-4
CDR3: CASIGAREQWNTGELFF
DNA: TGTGCCAGCATTGGGGCACGAGAACAGTGGAACACCGGGGAGCTGTTTTTT

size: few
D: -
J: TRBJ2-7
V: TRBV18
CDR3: CASSPLSGGYEQYF
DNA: TGTGCCAGCTCACCATTAAGCGGAGGCTACGAGCAGTACTTC

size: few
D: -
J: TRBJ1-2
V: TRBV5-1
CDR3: CASSLVWGDYGYTF
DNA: TGCGCCAGCAGCTTGGTATGGGGAGACTATGGCTACACCTTC

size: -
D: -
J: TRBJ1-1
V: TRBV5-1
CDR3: CASSDGTGLNTEAFF
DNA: TGCGCCAGCAGCGACGGGACGGGGTTGAACACTGAAGCTTTCTTT

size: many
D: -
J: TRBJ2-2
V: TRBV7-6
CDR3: CASSLATRNTGELFF
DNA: TGTGCCAGCAGCTTAGCGACAAGGAACACCGGGGAGCTGTTTTTT

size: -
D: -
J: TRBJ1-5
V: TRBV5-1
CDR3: CASSFGHRRNQPQHF
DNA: TGCGCCAGCAGCTTTGGCCATCGGCGCAATCAGCCCCAGCATTTT

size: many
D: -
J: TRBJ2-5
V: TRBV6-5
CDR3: CASSYSRASWETQYF
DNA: TGTGCCAGCAGTTACTCGCGGGCAAGCTGGGAGACCCAGTACTTC